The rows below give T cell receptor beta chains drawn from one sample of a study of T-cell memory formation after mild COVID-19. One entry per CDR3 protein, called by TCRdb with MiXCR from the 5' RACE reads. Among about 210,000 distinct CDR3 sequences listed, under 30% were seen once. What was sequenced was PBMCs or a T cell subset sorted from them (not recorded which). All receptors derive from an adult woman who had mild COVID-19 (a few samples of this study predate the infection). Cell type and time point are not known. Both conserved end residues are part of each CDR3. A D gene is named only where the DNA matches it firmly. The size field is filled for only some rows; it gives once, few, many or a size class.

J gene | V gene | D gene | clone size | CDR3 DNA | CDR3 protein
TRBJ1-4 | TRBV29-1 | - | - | TGCAGCATCCGCGGGCGGTCTGAAAAACTGTTTTTT | CSIRGRSEKLFF
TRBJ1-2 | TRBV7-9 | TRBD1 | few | TGTGCCAGCAGCTCAGGACAGGGAAACTATGGCTACACCTTC | CASSSGQGNYGYTF
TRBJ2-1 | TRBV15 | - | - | TGTGCCACCAGCAGAGACCCGGACAATGAGCAGTTCTTC | CATSRDPDNEQFF
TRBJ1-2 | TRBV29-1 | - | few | TGCAGCGTTGATTCCAGGGACCTATATGGCTACACCTTC | CSVDSRDLYGYTF
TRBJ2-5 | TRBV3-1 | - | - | TGTGCCAGCAGCCAAGATGAAGGGTCCCAAGAGACCCAGTACTTC | CASSQDEGSQETQYF
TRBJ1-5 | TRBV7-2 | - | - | TGTGCCAGCAGCTTACGGGGGGCGCGTAATCAGCCCCAGCATTTT | CASSLRGARNQPQHF
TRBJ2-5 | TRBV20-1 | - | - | TGCAGTGCTAGGCTTGGGGCAGGGCAAGAGACCCAGTACTTC | CSARLGAGQETQYF
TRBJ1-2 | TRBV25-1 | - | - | TGTGCCAGCAGTGCCAGCCTGGGGCCCGCCAGCTATGGCTACACCTTC | CASSASLGPASYGYTF
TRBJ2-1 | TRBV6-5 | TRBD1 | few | TGTGCCAGCAGAGCCCAAGGACAGGGGGCATGGAATGAGCAGTTCTTC | CASRAQGQGAWNEQFF
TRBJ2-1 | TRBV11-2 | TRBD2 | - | TGTGCCAGCAGGCGCTCGGGGGGAAGGTACAATGAGCAGTTCTTC | CASRRSGGRYNEQFF
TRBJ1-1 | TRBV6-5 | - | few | TGTGCCAGCATTCGGATGGCAGGGAACACTGAAGCTTTCTTT | CASIRMAGNTEAFF
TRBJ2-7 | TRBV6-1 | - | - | TGTGCCAGCAGCCGAAGCACCCGGGGCAGTCTAACCTACGAGCAGTACTTC | CASSRSTRGSLTYEQYF
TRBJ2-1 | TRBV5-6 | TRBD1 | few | TGTGCCAGCAGCCCTGGGGACAGGGATTGGGGGCAGTTCTTC | CASSPGDRDWGQFF
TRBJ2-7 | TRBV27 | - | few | TGTGCCAGCAGTCCAAGGTGGGGCGAGCAGTACTTC | CASSPRWGEQYF